This TCR beta chain was obtained from a study of early T cells in non-severe SARS-CoV-2 infection. Whole-study context: The authors sequenced bulk RNA from unsorted whole blood, leaving chains unpaired.

Regarding this clonotype: As yet, its antigen is unknown.

The CDR3 sequence is 15 residues long. The germline V and J ends were trimmed by 5 bases and 3 bases, with 17 bases remaining between them. Separate cDNA molecules each had unique molecular identifiers attached to them. TCRdb itself ran the 5' RACE reads through MiXCR, one entry per CDR3 protein. The sample has 55,000 to 80,000 distinct CDR3 sequences; around 10% are singletons. Study findings and constraints: Private and CD4 specificities were missed by VDJdb matching, skewed to anti-spike CD8.

Material for sequencing was whole blood. The chain couples TRBV12-3 or TRBV12-4 to TRBJ2-7, with D possibly matching TRBD2 (7 bases). The receptor was derived from an adult who was a healthcare worker with PCR-confirmed SARS-CoV-2 infection or an uninfected control (not recorded which). CDR3 residues: CASSPTGTIVYEQYF. CDR3 sequence (DNA): TGTGCCAGCAGTCCTACAGGGACTATAGTCTACGAGCAGTACTTC.